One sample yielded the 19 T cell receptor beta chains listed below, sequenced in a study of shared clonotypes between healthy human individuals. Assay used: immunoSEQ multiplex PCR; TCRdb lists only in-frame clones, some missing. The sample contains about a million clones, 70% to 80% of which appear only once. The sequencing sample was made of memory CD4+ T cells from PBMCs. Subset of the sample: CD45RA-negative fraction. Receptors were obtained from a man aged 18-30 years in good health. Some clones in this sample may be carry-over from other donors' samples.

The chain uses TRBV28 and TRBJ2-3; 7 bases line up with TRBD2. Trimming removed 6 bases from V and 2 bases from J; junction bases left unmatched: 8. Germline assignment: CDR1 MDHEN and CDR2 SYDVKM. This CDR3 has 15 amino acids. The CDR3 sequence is CASRGSSGITDTQYF. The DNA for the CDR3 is TGTGCCAGCAGGGGTTCGAGCGGGATCACAGATACGCAGTATTTT.

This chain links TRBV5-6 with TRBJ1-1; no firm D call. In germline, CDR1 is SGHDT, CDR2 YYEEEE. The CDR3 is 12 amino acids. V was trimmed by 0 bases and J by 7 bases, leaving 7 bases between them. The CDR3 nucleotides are TGTGCCAGCAGCTTGGATTCCGATGAAGCTTTCTTT. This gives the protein CASSLDSDEAFF.

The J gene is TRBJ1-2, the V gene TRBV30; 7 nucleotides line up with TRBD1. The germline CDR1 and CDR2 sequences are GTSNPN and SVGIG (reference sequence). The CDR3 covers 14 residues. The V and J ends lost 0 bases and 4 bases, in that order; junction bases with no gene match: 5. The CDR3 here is CAWSVGQLLYGYTF. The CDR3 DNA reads TGTGCCTGGAGTGTGGGACAGCTTCTCTATGGCTACACCTTC.

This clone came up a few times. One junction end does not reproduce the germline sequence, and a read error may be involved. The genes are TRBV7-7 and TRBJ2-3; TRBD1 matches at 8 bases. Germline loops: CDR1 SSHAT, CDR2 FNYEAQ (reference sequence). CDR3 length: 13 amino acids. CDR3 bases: TGTGCTAGCAGCCGAAGACAGGGGGATACGCAGTATTTT. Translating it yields CASSRRQGDTQYF.

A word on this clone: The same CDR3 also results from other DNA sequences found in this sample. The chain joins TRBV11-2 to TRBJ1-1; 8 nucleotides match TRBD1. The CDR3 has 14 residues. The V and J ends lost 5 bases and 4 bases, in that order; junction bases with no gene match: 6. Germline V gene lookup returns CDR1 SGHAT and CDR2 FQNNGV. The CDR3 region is CASSLSTGGTEAFF. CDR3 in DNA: TGTGCCAGCAGCCTAAGCACAGGGGGCACTGAAGCTTTCTTT. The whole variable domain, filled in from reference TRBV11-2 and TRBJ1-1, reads EAGVAQSPRYKIIEKRQSVAFWCNPISGHATLYWYQQILGQGPKLLIQFQNNGVVDDSQLPKDRFSAERLKGVDSTLKIQPAKLEDSAVYLCASSLSTGGTEAFFGQGTRLTVV.

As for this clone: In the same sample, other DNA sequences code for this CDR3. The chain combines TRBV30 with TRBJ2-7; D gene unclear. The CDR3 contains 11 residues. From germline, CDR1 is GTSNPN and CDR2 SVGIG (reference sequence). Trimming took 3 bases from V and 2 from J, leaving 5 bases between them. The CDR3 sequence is CAWSGTYEQYF. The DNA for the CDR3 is TGTGCCTGGAGCGGCACCTACGAGCAGTACTTC.

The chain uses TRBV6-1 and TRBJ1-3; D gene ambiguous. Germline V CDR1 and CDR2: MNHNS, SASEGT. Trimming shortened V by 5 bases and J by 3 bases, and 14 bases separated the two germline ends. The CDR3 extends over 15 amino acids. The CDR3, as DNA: TGTGCCAGCAGTCCCCGAGACGATTATGGAAACACCATATATTTT. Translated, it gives CASSPRDDYGNTIYF.

CDR3: CASSDPDRSGELFF. The CDR3 nucleotides read TGTGCCAGCAGTGACCCAGACCGGTCCGGGGAGCTGTTTTTT. The chain has TRBV6-1 and TRBJ2-2; D remains ambiguous. The CDR3 covers 14 residues. Germline V gives CDR1 MNHNS, CDR2 SASEGT. V was pared by 3 bases and J by 6 bases, with 11 bases between.

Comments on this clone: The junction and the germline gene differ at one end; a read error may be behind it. CDR3: CASSQDARDGNSGNTICF. Here the CDR3 DNA reads TGTGCCAGCAGCCAAGATGCCCGGGACGGAAACTCTGGAAACACCATATGTTTT. The rearrangement links TRBV4-2 to TRBJ1-3, with a tentative D call TRBD1 (5 bases). The CDR3 covers 18 residues. The germline V gene encodes CDR1 LGHNA and CDR2 YNFKEQ.

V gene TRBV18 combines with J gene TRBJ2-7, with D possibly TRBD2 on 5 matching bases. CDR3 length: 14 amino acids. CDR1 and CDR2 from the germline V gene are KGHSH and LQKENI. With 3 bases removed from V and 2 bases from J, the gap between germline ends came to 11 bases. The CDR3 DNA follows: TGTGCCAGCTCACCTCCTCGGGGAGCCTACGAGCAGTACTTC. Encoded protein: CASSPPRGAYEQYF.

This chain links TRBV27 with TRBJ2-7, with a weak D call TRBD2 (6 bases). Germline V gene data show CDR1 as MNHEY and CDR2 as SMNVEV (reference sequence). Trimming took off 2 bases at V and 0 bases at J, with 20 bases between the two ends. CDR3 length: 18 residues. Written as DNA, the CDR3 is TGTGCCAGCAGTTTACTCTCCCGTCTAGCGAGCCACTCCTACGAGCAGTACTTC. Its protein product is CASSLLSRLASHSYEQYF.

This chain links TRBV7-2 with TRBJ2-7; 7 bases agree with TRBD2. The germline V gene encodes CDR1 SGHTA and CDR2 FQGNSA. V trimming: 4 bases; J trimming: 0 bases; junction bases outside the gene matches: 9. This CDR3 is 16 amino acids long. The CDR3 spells CASSYQHGRPSYEQYF. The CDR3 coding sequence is TGTGCCAGCAGCTACCAGCACGGGAGGCCCTCCTACGAGCAGTACTTC.

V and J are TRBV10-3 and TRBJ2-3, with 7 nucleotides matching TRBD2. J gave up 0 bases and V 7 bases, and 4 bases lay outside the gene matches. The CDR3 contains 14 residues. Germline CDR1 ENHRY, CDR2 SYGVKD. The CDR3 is CAIKKRGSTDTQYF. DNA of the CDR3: TGTGCCATCAAGAAGCGGGGAAGCACAGATACGCAGTATTTT.

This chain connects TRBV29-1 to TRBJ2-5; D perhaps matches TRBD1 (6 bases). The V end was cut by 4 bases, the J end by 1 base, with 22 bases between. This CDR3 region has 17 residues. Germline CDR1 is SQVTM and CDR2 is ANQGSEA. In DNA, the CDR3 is TGCAGCGTTGGCCCCCGGGACACACAGCTAATCCAAGAGACCCAGTACTTC. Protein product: CSVGPRDTQLIQETQYF.

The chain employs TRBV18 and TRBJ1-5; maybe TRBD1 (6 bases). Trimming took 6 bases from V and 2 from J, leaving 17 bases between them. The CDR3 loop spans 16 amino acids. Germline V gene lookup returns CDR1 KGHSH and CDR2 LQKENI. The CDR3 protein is CASSPPGGPGNQPQHF. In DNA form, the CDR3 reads TGTGCCAGCTCCCCCCCCGGGGGGCCAGGCAATCAGCCCCAGCATTTT.

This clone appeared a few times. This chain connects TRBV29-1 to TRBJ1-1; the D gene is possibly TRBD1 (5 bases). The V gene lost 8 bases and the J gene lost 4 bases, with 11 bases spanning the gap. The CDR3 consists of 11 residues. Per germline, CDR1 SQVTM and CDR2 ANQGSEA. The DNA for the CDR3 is TGCAGCCTGGGGGAGGGCACTGAAGCTTTCTTT. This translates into CSLGEGTEAFF. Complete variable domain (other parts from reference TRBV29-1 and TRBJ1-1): SAVISQKPSRDICQRGTSLTIQCQVDSQVTMMFWYRQQPGQSLTLIATANQGSEATYESGFVIDKFPISRPNLTFSTLTVSNMSPEDSSIYLCSLGEGTEAFFGQGTRLTVV.

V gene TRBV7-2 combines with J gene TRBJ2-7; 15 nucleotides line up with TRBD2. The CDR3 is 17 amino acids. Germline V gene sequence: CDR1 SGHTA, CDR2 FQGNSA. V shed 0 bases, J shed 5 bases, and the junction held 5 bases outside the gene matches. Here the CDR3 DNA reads TGTGCCAGCAGCTTAGCCGCCGGGACTAGCGGGAGGAACGAGCAGTACTTC. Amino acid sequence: CASSLAAGTSGRNEQYF.

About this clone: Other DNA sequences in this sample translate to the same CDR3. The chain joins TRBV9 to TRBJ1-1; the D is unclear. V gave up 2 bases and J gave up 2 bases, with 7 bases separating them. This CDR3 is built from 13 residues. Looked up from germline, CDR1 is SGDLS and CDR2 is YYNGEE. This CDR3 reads CASSVGSNTEAFF. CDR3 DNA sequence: TGTGCCAGCAGCGTCGGCTCAAACACTGAAGCTTTCTTT.

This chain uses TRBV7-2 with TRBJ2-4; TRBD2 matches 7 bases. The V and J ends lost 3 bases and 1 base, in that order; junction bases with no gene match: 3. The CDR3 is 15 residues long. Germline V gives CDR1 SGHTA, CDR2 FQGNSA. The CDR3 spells CASSLAGVAKNIQYF. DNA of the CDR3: TGTGCCAGCAGCTTGGCGGGAGTTGCCAAAAACATTCAGTACTTC.